This TCR beta chain was sequenced for a study of blood T cell repertoires in COVID-19. Study context: Acute and convalescent COVID-19 specimens originated in the United States, Italy and Spain. Nucleic acid was either cDNA or gDNA, and it came from T cells, B-cell-depleted T cells, or PBMCs.

The CDR3 consists of 18 residues. V dropped 5 bases and J dropped 3; count of bases not matched to a gene: 14. Germline CDR1 reads SGHVS; CDR2 reads FNYEAQ. Source study methods: Amplification from reference gene primers served as the basis for estimated nucleated cell counts. Using immunoSEQ multiplex PCR, the repertoire was profiled, and TCRdb retains in-frame clones only, with some absent. For V, J and clone size, that table is used; D and trimming come from the DNA. Of 110,000 to 150,000 clones listed, 75% to 90% are singletons. The chain uses TRBV7-6 and TRBJ2-3, with 10 positions matching TRBD2. Sequencing used peripheral blood. This receptor was taken from a man aged 55 to 70 with active or convalescent COVID-19. The CDR3 spells CASSQRVLAGGYTDTQYF. CDR3 DNA: TGTGCCAGCAGCCAGAGGGTATTAGCGGGGGGCTATACAGATACGCAGTATTTT.